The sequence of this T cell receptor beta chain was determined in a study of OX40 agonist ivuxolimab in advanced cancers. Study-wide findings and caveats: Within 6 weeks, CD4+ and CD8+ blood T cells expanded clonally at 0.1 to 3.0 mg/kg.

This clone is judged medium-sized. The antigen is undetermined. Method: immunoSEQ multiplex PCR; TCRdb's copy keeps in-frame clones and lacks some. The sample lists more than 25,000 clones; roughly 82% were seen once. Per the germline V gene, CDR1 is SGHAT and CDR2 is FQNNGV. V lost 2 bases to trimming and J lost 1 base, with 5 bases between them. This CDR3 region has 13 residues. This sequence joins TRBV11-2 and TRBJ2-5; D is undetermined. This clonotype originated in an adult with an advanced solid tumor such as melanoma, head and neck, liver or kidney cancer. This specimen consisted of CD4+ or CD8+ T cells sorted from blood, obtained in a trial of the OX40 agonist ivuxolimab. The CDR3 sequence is CASSLWSQETQYF. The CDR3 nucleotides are TGTGCCAGCAGCTTATGGAGCCAAGAGACCCAGTACTTC. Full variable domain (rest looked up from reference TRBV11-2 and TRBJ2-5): EAGVAQSPRYKIIEKRQSVAFWCNPISGHATLYWYQQILGQGPKLLIQFQNNGVVDDSQLPKDRFSAERLKGVDSTLKIQPAKLEDSAVYLCASSLWSQETQYFGPGTRLLVL.